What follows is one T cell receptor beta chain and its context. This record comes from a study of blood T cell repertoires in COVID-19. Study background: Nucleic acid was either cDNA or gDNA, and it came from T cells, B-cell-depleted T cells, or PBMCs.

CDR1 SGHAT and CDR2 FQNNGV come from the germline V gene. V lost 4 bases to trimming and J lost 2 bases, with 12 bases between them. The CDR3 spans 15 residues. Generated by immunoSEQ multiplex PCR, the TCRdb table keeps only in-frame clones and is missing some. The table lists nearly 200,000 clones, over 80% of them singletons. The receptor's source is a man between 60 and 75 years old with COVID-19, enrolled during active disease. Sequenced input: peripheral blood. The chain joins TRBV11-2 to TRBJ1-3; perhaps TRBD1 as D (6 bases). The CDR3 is CASSSLQGAGNTIYF. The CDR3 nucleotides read TGTGCCAGCAGCTCGCTACAGGGTGCTGGAAACACCATATATTTT.